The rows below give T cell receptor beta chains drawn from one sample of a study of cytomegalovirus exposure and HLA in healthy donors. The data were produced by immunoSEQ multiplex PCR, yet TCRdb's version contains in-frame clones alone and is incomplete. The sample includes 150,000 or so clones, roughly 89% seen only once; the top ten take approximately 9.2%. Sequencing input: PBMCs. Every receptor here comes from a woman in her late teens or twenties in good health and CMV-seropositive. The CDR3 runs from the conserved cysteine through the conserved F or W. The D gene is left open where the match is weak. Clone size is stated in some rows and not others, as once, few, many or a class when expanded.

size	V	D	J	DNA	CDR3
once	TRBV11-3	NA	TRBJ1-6	TGTGCCAGCAGCTTTCAGGGCTCAGGTTCACCCCTCCACTTT	CASSFQGSGSPLHF
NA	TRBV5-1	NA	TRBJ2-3	TGCGCCAGCACAGTGGGGGGAGATACGCAGTATTTT	CASTVGGDTQYF
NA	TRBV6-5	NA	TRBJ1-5	TGTGCCAGCAGTTACTCGAGGGCTTCGAATCAGCCCCAGCATTTT	CASSYSRASNQPQHF
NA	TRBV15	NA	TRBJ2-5	TGTGCCACCAGCAGAGATCGCGCCAGGGGAGCAGAGACCCAGTACTTC	CATSRDRARGAETQYF
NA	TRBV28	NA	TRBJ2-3	TGTGCCAGCAGTTTGCAGGGATTCACAGATACGCAGTATTTT	CASSLQGFTDTQYF
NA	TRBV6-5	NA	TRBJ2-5	TGTGCCAGCAGTTCGACAGGTCAAGAGACCCAGTACTTC	CASSSTGQETQYF
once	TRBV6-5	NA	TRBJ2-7	TGTGCCAGCAGTGGGATAGGGGACAACTACGAGCAGTACTTC	CASSGIGDNYEQYF
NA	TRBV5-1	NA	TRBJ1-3	TGCGCCAGCAGCTTGGAGAGGAGCTCTGGAAACACCATATATTTT	CASSLERSSGNTIYF
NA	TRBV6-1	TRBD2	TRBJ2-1	TGTGCCAGCAGATTCGTCAAGCGGGGTTCCAATGAGCAGTTCTTC	CASRFVKRGSNEQFF
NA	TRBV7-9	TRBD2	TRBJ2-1	TGTGCCAGCAGCTTACGTGAACTAGCGGGGGGACCGTCCTACAATGAGCAGTTCTTC	CASSLRELAGGPSYNEQFF
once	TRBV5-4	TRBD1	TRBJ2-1	TGTGCCAGCAGCTTGGGTGTGGGACAGGGGTTGAATGAGCAGTTCTTC	CASSLGVGQGLNEQFF
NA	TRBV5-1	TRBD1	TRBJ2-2	TGCGCCAGCAGCCACTTCACACAGGGGCCCGGGGAGCTGTTTTTT	CASSHFTQGPGELFF
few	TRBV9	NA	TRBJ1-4	TGTGCCAGCAGCGTAGCGGCAGGGGATGAAAAACTGTTTTTT	CASSVAAGDEKLFF
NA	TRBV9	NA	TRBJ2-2	TGTGCCAGCAGCGTAGGATATGGGGGCATAGCCGGGGAGCTGTTTTTT	CASSVGYGGIAGELFF
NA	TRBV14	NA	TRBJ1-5	TGTGCCAGCAGCCAAGACAGGGGCAATCAGCCCCAGCATTTT	CASSQDRGNQPQHF
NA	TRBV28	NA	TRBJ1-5	TGTGCCAGCAGTCCCGACAGAGACTGGCAGCCCCAGCATTTT	CASSPDRDWQPQHF
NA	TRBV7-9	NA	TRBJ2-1	TGTGCCAGCAGCTTCCAAAATGAGCAGTTCTTC	CASSFQNEQFF
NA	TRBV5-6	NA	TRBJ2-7	TGTGCCAGCAGCTCGTCTCCGGTTTCCTACGAGCAGTACTTC	CASSSSPVSYEQYF
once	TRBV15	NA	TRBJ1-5	TGTGCCACCAGCAGAGGACAGTCCAATCAGCCCCAGCATTTT	CATSRGQSNQPQHF
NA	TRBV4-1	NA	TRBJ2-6	TGCGCCAGCAGCCAGGGGCAGGGGACTGGGGCCAACGTCCTGACTTTC	CASSQGQGTGANVLTF
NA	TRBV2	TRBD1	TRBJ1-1	TGTGCCAGCAGTGCAGGGGGCGGCACTGAAGCTTTCTTT	CASSAGGGTEAFF
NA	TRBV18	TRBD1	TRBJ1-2	TGTGCCAGCTCGAGGGGGCAGGACTATGGCTACACCTTC	CASSRGQDYGYTF